This T cell receptor (beta chain) originates from a study of cytomegalovirus exposure and HLA in healthy donors. The wider study: It was reported in a later analysis that the same platform had been used for the 120 validation repertoires as for the approximately 700 first-cohort repertoires. Whole-study results and caveats: Cytomegalovirus-associated status was assigned to approximately 160 TCR beta chains.

The CDR3 runs 14 residues. Deletions cut 6 bases from V and 3 bases from J, with 14 bases between. Per the germline V gene, CDR1 is MDHEN and CDR2 is SYDVKM. The protocol was immunoSEQ multiplex PCR, while the TCRdb copy is restricted to in-frame clones and leaves out a portion. The data hold about 240,000 clones, with roughly 86% observed a single time. An approximately 120-subject validation cohort, separate from the approximately 610-subject first cohort, supplied the donors. In regard to this clone: No antigen is known for it.

Sequenced material: PBMCs. This receptor was obtained from a woman under 40 in good health and CMV-seropositive. The rearrangement uses TRBV28 and TRBJ1-2, with D uncertain. DNA for the CDR3: TGTGCCAGCAGCCACCGACTCTTGGACTATGGCTACACCTTC. This sequence encodes CASSHRLLDYGYTF.